This TCR beta chain is from a study of immune evolution from preneoplasia to lung adenocarcinoma. About this clone itself: Its antigen is not identified.

Libraries were prepared by immunoSEQ multiplex PCR; TCRdb keeps only in-frame clonotypes and omits some of them. The data contain about 2,200 clones, 77% of them singletons. Regarding the study as a whole: From normal lung to invasive adenocarcinoma, top clone frequencies appeared to decrease. Normal lung had highest clonality; later lesions appeared denser, more diverse.

The V gene's germline CDR1 is SGHDN and CDR2 FVKESK. Trimming pared 4 bases from V and 7 bases from J, leaving 13 bases between. CDR3 length: 13 residues. Patient tissue came from resections in Japan or China, 2014–2017. This sequence was found in a person aged 55-80 years with lung adenocarcinoma. The chain has TRBV14 and TRBJ1-2; D may be TRBD1 (6 bases). The sample was FFPE adjacent normal lung tissue. For the CDR3, the DNA is TGTGCCAGCAGCCCAAACACAGGGAGTGGCTACACCTTC. It encodes CASSPNTGSGYTF.